These T cell receptor beta chains were read from a single sample in a study of cytomegalovirus exposure and HLA in healthy donors. Produced via immunoSEQ multiplex PCR; TCRdb's table is partial and in-frame only. Counted here are approximately 220,000 clones, roughly 80% occurring once; the ten biggest clones make up 2.9%. The sequencing sample was made of PBMCs. Every receptor here comes from a man aged 25-45 years in good health and CMV-seronegative. CDR3s include the opening cysteine and the closing phenylalanine or tryptophan.

J	length	V	CDR3
TRBJ2-7	14	TRBV28	CASTGGATSYEQYF
TRBJ1-2	15	TRBV6-1	CASSDQDRALYGYTF
TRBJ1-5	15	TRBV27	CASMSGGANNQPQHF
TRBJ2-7	13	TRBV9	CASSVYRDGTPYF
TRBJ2-2	16	TRBV6-5	CASSYFPSRGTGELFF
TRBJ2-7	14	TRBV7-2	CASSRTGISYEQYF
TRBJ2-5	15	TRBV14	CASSQTSWYQETQYF
TRBJ1-4	15	TRBV4-2	CASSQDKGGLEKLFF
TRBJ1-1	14	TRBV19	CATHKWTGKTEAFF
TRBJ2-2	17	TRBV9	CASSVAPGLETTGELFF
TRBJ2-2	15	TRBV9	CASSAAAGGTGELFF
TRBJ2-2	14	TRBV13	CASYVRTVSGELFF
TRBJ2-5	15	TRBV7-2	CASSPQVAGRETQYF
TRBJ2-5	14	TRBV27	CASSLGGAQETQYF
TRBJ1-1	13	TRBV7-2	CASSLWVEAEAFF
TRBJ2-3	11	TRBV18	CASSYTDTQYF
TRBJ1-1	13	TRBV6-5	CASSYGRGTEAFF
TRBJ1-1	13	TRBV4-3	CASSQTSNTEAFF
TRBJ2-1	16	TRBV4-1	CASSREGGAGLDEQFF
TRBJ2-7	16	TRBV6-6	CASRGRDRVLPYEQYF
TRBJ2-3	16	TRBV27	CASSVRLAGGTDTQYF